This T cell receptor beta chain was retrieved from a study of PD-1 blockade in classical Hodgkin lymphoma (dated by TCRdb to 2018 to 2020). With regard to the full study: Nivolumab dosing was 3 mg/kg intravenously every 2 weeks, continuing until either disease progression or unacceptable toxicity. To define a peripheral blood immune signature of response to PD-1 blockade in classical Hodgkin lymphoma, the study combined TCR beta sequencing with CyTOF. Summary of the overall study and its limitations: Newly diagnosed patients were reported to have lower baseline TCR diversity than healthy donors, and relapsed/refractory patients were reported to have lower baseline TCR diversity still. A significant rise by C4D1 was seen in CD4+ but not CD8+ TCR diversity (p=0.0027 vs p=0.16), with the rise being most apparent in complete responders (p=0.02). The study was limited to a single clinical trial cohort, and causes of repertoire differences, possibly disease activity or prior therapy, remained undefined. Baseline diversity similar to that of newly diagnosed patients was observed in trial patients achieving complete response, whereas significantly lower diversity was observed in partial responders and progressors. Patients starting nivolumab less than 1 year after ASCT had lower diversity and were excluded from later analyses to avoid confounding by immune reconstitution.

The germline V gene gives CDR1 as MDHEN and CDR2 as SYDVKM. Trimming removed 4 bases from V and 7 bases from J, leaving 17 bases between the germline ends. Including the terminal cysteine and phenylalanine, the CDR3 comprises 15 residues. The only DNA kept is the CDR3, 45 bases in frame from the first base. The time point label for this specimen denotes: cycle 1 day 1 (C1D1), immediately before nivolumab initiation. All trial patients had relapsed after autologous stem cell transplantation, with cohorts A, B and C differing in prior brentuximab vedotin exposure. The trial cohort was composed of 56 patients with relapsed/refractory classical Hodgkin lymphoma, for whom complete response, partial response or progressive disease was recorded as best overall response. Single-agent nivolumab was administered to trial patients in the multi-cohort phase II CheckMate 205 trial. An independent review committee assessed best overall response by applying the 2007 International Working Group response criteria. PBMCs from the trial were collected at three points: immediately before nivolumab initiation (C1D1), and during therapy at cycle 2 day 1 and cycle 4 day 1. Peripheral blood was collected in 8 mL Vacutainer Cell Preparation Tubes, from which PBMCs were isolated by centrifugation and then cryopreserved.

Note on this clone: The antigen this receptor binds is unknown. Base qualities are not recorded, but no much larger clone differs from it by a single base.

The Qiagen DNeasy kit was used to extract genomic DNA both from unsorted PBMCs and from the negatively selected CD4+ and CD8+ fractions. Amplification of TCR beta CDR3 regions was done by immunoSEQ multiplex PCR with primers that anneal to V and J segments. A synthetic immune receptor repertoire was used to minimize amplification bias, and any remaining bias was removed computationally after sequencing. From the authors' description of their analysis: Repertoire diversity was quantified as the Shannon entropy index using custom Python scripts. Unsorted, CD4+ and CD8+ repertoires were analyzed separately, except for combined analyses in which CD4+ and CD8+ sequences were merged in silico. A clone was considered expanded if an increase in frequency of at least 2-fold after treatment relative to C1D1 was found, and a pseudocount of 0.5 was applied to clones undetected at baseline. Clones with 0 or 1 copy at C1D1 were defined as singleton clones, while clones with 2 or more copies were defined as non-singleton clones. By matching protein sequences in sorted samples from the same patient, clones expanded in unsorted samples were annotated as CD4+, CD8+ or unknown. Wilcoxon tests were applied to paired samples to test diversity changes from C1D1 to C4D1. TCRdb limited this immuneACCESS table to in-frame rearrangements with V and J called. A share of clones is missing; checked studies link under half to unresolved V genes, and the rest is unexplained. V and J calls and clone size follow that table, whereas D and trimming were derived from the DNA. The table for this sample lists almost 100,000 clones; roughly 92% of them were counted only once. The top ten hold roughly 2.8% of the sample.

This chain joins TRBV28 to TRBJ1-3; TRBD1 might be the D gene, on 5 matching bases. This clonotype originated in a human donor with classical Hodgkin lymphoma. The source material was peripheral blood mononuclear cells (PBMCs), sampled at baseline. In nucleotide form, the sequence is TGTGCCAGCAGTTACTACCCACCCGGGGCGAACACCATATATTTT. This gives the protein CASSYYPPGANTIYF.